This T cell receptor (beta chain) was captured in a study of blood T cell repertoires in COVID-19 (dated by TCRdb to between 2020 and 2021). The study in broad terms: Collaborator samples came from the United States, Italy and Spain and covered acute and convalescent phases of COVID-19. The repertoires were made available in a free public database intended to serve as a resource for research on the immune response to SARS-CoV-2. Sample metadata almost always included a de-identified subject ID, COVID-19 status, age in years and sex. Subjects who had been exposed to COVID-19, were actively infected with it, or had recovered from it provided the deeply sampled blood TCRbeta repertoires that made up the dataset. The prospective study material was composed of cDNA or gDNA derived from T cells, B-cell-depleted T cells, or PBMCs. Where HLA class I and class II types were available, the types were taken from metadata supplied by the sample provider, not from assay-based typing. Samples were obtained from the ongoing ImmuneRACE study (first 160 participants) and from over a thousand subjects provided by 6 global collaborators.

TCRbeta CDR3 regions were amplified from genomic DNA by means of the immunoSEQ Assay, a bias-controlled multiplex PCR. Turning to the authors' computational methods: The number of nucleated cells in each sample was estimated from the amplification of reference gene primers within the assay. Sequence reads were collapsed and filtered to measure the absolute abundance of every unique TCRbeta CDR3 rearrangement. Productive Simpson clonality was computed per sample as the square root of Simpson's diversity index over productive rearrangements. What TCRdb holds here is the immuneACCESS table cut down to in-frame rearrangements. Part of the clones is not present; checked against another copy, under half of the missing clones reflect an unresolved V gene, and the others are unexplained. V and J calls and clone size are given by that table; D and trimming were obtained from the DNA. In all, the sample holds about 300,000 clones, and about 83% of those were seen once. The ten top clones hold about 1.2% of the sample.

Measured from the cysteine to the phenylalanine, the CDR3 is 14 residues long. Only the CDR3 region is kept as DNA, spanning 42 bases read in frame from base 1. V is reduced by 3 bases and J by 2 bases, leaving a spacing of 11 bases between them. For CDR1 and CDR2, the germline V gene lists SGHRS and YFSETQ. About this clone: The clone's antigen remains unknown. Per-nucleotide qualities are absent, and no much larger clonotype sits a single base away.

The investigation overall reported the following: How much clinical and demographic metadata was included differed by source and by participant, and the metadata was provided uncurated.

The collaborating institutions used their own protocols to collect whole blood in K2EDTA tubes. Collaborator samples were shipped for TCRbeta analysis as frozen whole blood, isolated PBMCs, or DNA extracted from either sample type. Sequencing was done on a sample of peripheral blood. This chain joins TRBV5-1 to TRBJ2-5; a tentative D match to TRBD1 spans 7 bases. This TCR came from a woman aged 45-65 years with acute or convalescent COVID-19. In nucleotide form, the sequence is TGCGCCAGCAGCTCCCCAGGGGGGCAAGAGACCCAGTACTTC. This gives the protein CASSSPGGQETQYF.